This section outlines one T cell receptor (beta chain) sequence together with its context. Its specificity is unknown. These data come from a study of cytomegalovirus exposure and HLA in healthy donors. Across the study: Membership in the Caucasian-associated ancestry cluster was found for 81% of approximately 430 genotyped donors. Study-level findings and limits: Data from an earlier analysis indicated that most TCR beta V segments were productive either about 90% or about 30% of the time.

V was clipped by 0 bases and J by 5 bases, with 17 bases between them. The CDR3 sequence is 17 residues long. The germline V gene has CDR1 LNHNV and CDR2 YYDKDF (reference sequence). The PCR contained 60 Vbeta and 13 Jbeta primers. Sequencing used immunoSEQ multiplex PCR; TCRdb keeps in-frame clones, though not all of them. The data contain around 150,000 clones, over 80% of them singletons. Sequences were obtained from PBMCs. This receptor was taken from a male donor in good health and CMV-seronegative. The chain employs TRBV15 and TRBJ1-5; TRBD1 might be the D (6 bases). CDR3 coding DNA: TGTGCCACCAGCAGAGAACACAGACAGGTCCTGTATCAGCCCCAGCATTTT. It is translated as CATSREHRQVLYQPQHF.